This TCR beta chain was recorded in a study of untreated major depressive disorder. Study observations and caveats: TRBV05-01 (Vbeta 5.1) usage was higher in CD4+ T cells of depressed patients than controls.

Each depressed patient was matched pairwise with a non-depressed control on sex, age, current smoking status and body mass index. Here immunoSEQ multiplex PCR was the method, and the copy in TCRdb shows in-frame clones only, minus some. In the table there are approximately 15,000 clones, about nine tenths of which are singletons. Concerning this clone itself: Its cognate antigen is unknown.

This CDR3 is 17 amino acids long. V dropped 1 base and J dropped 0 bases, with 13 bases sitting between them. CDR1 and CDR2 from the germline V gene are MGHDK and SYGVNS. The chain is built from TRBV25-1 and TRBJ1-3; tentative D call: TRBD1 (5 bases). The sequence came from a man aged 25 to 45 with major depressive disorder. The sample consisted of CD4+ T cells from PBMCs. Written as DNA, the CDR3 is TGTGCCAGCAGTGAATCCGGGGGACCGCTCTCTGGAAACACCATATATTTT. It specifies CASSESGGPLSGNTIYF.